The T cell receptor beta chain under discussion was sequenced for a study of T cell repertoires in aging, cancer and after chemotherapy. Whole-study context: The full dataset contained 7 million to 9.5 million TCR reads.

TRB rearrangements spanning V, D and J were amplified using mixed TRB-A/B primers. Using its own MiXCR run on the multiplex PCR reads, TCRdb lists one record per CDR3 protein. The sample consists of thousands of distinct CDR3 sequences, roughly 22% of them appearing once. TCR beta rearrangements were amplified from peripheral blood genomic DNA. This CDR3 region has 16 residues. The V gene lost 6 bases and the J gene lost 5 bases, with 23 bases spanning the gap. Germline lookup yields CDR1 DFQATT and CDR2 SNEGSKA (reference sequence). This chain uses TRBV20-1 with TRBJ2-1; no firm D call. Sequencing used blood. This receptor was obtained from a human donor with a blood cancer. CDR3 loop: CSANPLGIGSNNEQFF. The CDR3 nucleotides are TGCAGTGCAAATCCGCTGGGGATTGGGTCGAACAATGAGCAGTTCTTC.